A selection of T cell receptor beta chains follows, all from one sample in a study of T cell changes during pregnancy in multiple sclerosis. Profiling relied on immunoSEQ multiplex PCR, and the TCRdb table lists in-frame clones only, not all of them. In the table there are roughly 38,000 clones, around 92% of which are singletons. The starting material was CD8+ T cells from peripheral blood mononuclear cells, obtained before pregnancy. Source of these receptors: a female donor with multiple sclerosis, enrolled in a pregnancy study. Both conserved end residues are part of each CDR3. D genes are given only for firm matches. Rows may omit the clone size; those that give it use once, few, many or a size class.

abundance: .
v_gene: TRBV2
d_gene: TRBD1
j_gene: TRBJ2-7
CDR3nt: TGTGCCAGCTACCCCGGGACAGGGGCCCACGAGCAGTACTTC
CDR3aa: CASYPGTGAHEQYF

abundance: .
v_gene: TRBV7-9
d_gene: TRBD1
j_gene: TRBJ2-6
CDR3nt: TGTGCCAGCAGCTGGCCGACAGGGGCTGGGGCCAACGTCCTGACTTTC
CDR3aa: CASSWPTGAGANVLTF

abundance: many
v_gene: TRBV5-6
d_gene: .
j_gene: TRBJ1-5
CDR3nt: TGTGCCAGCAGCCAGATAAATCAGCCCCAGCATTTT
CDR3aa: CASSQINQPQHF

abundance: .
v_gene: TRBV4-1
d_gene: .
j_gene: TRBJ2-5
CDR3nt: TGCGCCAGCAGCCAAGATGGGCGGGGGGACAGAGTAACGGATGTACAAGAGACCCAGTACTTC
CDR3aa: CASSQDGRGDRVTDVQETQYF

abundance: .
v_gene: TRBV19
d_gene: TRBD2
j_gene: TRBJ2-1
CDR3nt: TGTGCCAGTCCTAGCGGGGCCTACAATGAGCAGTTCTTC
CDR3aa: CASPSGAYNEQFF

abundance: .
v_gene: TRBV15
d_gene: TRBD1
j_gene: TRBJ1-5
CDR3nt: TGTGCCACCAGCAGAGATAGGGGGCTAGGACAGCCCCAGCATTTT
CDR3aa: CATSRDRGLGQPQHF

abundance: .
v_gene: TRBV9
d_gene: TRBD2
j_gene: TRBJ2-2
CDR3nt: TGTGCCAGCAGCCCCCGCGGGGGGGCGAACACCGGGGAGCTGTTTTTT
CDR3aa: CASSPRGGANTGELFF

abundance: once
v_gene: TRBV4-1
d_gene: TRBD1
j_gene: TRBJ1-5
CDR3nt: TGCGCCAGCAGCCAAGTGACAGGGTCAATTCAGCCCCAGCATTTT
CDR3aa: CASSQVTGSIQPQHF

abundance: .
v_gene: TRBV7-9
d_gene: TRBD1
j_gene: TRBJ1-4
CDR3nt: TGTGCCAGCAGCTTAAGCCCTGGGACAGGCGGTGAAAAACTGTTTTTT
CDR3aa: CASSLSPGTGGEKLFF

abundance: .
v_gene: TRBV7-6
d_gene: .
j_gene: TRBJ2-1
CDR3nt: TGTGCCAGCAGCTTATCCTCCAATGAGCAGTTCTTC
CDR3aa: CASSLSSNEQFF

abundance: few
v_gene: TRBV6-1
d_gene: .
j_gene: TRBJ1-1
CDR3nt: TGTGCCAGCCTCCGGGGAGAGAACACTGAAGCTTTCTTT
CDR3aa: CASLRGENTEAFF

abundance: .
v_gene: TRBV9
d_gene: .
j_gene: TRBJ1-4
CDR3nt: TGTGCCAGCAGCCCCGACACAGGGGAAAAACTGTTTTTT
CDR3aa: CASSPDTGEKLFF

abundance: .
v_gene: TRBV6-1
d_gene: TRBD1
j_gene: TRBJ1-1
CDR3nt: TGTGCCAGCACCCAGGGGGCCGAAACTGAAGCTTTCTTT
CDR3aa: CASTQGAETEAFF

abundance: .
v_gene: TRBV6-4
d_gene: .
j_gene: TRBJ2-7
CDR3nt: TGTGCCAGCAGTGACTCGAGAATCAAGGAGGGGAAGCGCACGGCTCTCTACGAGCAGTACTTC
CDR3aa: CASSDSRIKEGKRTALYEQYF

abundance: .
v_gene: TRBV9
d_gene: .
j_gene: TRBJ1-4
CDR3nt: TGTGCCAGCAGCGTAGCGACAGCAACTAATGAAAAACTGTTTTTT
CDR3aa: CASSVATATNEKLFF

abundance: .
v_gene: TRBV27
d_gene: TRBD1
j_gene: TRBJ2-4
CDR3nt: TGTGCCAGCAGCCCCGGGACAGGCGGTAGCATTCAGTACTTC
CDR3aa: CASSPGTGGSIQYF

abundance: .
v_gene: TRBV5-1
d_gene: .
j_gene: TRBJ1-1
CDR3nt: TGCGCCAGCATGGGGGGGTGGGGCACTGAAGCTTTCTTT
CDR3aa: CASMGGWGTEAFF

abundance: .
v_gene: TRBV10-3
d_gene: TRBD1
j_gene: TRBJ1-3
CDR3nt: TGTGCCATCCAGGGGGCCAGCTCTGGAAACACCATATATTTT
CDR3aa: CAIQGASSGNTIYF

abundance: .
v_gene: TRBV7-8
d_gene: TRBD2
j_gene: TRBJ2-7
CDR3nt: TGTGCCAGCAGCTCGCCAGGACTAGCGGGAGGCTACGAGCAGTACTTC
CDR3aa: CASSSPGLAGGYEQYF

abundance: .
v_gene: TRBV7-8
d_gene: .
j_gene: TRBJ1-1
CDR3nt: TGTGCCAGCAGCTTAGTGGCAGGGCCGCGAACTGAAGCTTTCTTT
CDR3aa: CASSLVAGPRTEAFF

abundance: .
v_gene: TRBV27
d_gene: .
j_gene: TRBJ2-3
CDR3nt: TGTGCCAGCAGCCTAAACTTAGATACGCAGTATTTT
CDR3aa: CASSLNLDTQYF